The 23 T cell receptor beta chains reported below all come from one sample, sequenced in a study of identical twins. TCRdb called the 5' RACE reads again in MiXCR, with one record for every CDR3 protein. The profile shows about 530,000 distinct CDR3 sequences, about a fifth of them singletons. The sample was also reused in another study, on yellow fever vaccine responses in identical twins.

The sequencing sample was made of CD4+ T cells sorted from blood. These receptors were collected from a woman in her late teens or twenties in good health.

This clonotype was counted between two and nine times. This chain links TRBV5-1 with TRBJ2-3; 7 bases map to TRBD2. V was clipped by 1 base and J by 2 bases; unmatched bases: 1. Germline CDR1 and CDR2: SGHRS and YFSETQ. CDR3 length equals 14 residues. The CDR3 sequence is CASSLLADTDTQYF. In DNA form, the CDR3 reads TGCGCCAGCAGCTTGCTAGCGGACACAGATACGCAGTATTTT.

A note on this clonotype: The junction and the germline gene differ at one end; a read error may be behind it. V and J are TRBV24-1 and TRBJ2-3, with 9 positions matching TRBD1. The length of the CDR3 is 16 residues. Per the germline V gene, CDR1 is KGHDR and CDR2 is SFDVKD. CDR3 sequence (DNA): TGTGTCACCAGTGCCCCCGGGACAGGGAGGCAAGATACGCAGTATTTT. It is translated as CVTSAPGTGRQDTQYF.

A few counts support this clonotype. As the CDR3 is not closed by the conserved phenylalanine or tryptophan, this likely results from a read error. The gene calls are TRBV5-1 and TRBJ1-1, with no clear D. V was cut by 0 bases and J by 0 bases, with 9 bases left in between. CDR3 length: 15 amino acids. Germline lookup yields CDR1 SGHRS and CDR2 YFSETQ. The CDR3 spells CASSLAAGVNTEAFS. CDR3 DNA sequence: TGCGCCAGCAGCTTGGCGGCAGGTGTGAACACTGAAGCTTTCTCT.

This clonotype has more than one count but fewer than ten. The CDR3, as DNA: TGTGCCAGCTCACCACCGAGAGGTGATGTGAACACCGGGGAGCTGTTTTTT. Amino acids: CASSPPRGDVNTGELFF. The rearrangement joins TRBV18 to TRBJ2-2; D ambiguous. The length of the CDR3 is 17 residues. The germline V gene has CDR1 KGHSH and CDR2 LQKENI. Trimming removed 0 bases at V and 1 base at J, with 12 bases between. Complete variable domain (other parts from reference TRBV18 and TRBJ2-2): NAGVMQNPRHLVRRRGQEARLRCSPMKGHSHVYWYRQLPEEGLKFMVYLQKENIIDESGMPKERFSAEFPKEGPSILRIQQVVRGDSAAYFCASSPPRGDVNTGELFFGEGSRLTVL.

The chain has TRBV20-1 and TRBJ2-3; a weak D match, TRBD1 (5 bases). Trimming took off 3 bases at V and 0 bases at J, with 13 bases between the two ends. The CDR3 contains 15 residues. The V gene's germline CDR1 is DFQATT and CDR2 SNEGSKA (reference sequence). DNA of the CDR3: TGCAGTGCTAGTATGTCGGCAGGGAGCACAGATACGCAGTATTTT. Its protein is CSASMSAGSTDTQYF.

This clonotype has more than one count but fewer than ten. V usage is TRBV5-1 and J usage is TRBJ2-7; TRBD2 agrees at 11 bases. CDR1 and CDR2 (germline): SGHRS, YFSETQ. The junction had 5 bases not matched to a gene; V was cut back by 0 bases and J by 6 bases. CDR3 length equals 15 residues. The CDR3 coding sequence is TGCGCCAGCAGCTTGGGACTAGCGGGATTCAGCGAGCAGTACTTC. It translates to CASSLGLAGFSEQYF. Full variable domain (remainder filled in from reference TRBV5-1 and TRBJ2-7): KAGVTQTPRYLIKTRGQQVTLSCSPISGHRSVSWYQQTPGQGLQFLFEYFSETQRNKGNFPGRFSGRQFSNSRSEMNVSTLELGDSALYLCASSLGLAGFSEQYFGPGTRLTVT.

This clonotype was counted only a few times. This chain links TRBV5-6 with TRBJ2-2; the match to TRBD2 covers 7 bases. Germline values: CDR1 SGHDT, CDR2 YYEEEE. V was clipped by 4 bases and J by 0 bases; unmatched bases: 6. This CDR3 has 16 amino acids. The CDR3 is CASSRKAGTNTGELFF. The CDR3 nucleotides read TGTGCCAGCAGCCGAAAAGCGGGGACGAACACCGGGGAGCTGTTTTTT.

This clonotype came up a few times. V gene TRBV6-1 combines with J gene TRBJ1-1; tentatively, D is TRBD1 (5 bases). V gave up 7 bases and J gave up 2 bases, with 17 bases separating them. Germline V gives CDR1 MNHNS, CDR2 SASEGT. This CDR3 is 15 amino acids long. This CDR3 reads CASTMAGLFNTEAFF. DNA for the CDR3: TGTGCCAGCACCATGGCGGGACTATTCAACACTGAAGCTTTCTTT.

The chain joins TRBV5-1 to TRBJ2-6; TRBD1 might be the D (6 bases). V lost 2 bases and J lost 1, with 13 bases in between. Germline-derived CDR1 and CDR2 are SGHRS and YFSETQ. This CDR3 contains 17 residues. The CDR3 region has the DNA TGCGCCAGCAGCTTCACAGGGCCTACTTCTGGGGCCAACGTCCTGACTTTC. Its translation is CASSFTGPTSGANVLTF.

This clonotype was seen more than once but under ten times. CDR3 loop: CASSNRIETQYF. DNA for the CDR3: TGTGCCAGCAGTAACCGGATAGAGACCCAGTACTTC. The chain is built from TRBV12-3 or TRBV12-4 and TRBJ2-5; D ambiguous. This CDR3 comprises 12 residues. Trimming removed 5 bases at V and 4 bases at J, with 8 bases between.

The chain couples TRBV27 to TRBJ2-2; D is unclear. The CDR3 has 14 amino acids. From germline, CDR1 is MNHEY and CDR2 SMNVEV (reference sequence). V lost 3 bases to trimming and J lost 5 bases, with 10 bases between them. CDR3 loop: CASSFAYTTGELFF. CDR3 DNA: TGTGCCAGCAGTTTTGCCTACACAACCGGGGAGCTGTTTTTT.

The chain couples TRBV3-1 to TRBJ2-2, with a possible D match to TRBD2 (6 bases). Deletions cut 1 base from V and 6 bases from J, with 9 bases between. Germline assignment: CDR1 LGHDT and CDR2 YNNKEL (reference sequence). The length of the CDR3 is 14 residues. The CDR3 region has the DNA TGTGCCAGCAGCCAAGCCCAGCGGGCCGGGGAGCTGTTTTTT. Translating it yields CASSQAQRAGELFF.

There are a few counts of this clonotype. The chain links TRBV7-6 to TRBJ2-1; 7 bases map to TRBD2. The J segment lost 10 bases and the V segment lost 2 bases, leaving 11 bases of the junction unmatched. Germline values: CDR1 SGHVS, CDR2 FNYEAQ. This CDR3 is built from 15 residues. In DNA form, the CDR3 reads TGTGCCAGCAGCTTAAGTGGGGCGGGAGCTGAGGAGCAGTTCTTC. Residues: CASSLSGAGAEEQFF.

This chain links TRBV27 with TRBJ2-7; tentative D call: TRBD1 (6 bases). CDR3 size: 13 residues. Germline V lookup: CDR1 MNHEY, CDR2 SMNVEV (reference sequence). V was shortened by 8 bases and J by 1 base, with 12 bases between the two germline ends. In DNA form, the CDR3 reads TGTGCCAGCGGCTACACAGGGTCCTACGAGCAGTACTTC. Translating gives CASGYTGSYEQYF.

CDR3 sequence reads: CASSTILAGGDTQYF. The CDR3 bases are TGCGCCAGCAGCACCATACTAGCAGGGGGAGATACGCAGTATTTT. This chain joins TRBV5-1 and TRBJ2-3; TRBD1 might be the D (7 bases). Germline V gene sequence: CDR1 SGHRS, CDR2 YFSETQ. Trimming stripped 4 bases from V and 5 bases from J, with 17 bases between. The CDR3 has 15 amino acids.

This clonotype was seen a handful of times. DNA for the CDR3: TGTGCCAGCAGCACCTCGACTAGCGGGGGGGCCGAGTACTTC. Protein product: CASSTSTSGGAEYF. The chain has TRBV11-2 and TRBJ2-5; 14 positions match TRBD2. Germline loops: CDR1 SGHAT, CDR2 FQNNGV. This CDR3 has 14 residues. Losses at the gene ends were 5 bases for V and 12 bases for J; bases not matched to a gene: 8.

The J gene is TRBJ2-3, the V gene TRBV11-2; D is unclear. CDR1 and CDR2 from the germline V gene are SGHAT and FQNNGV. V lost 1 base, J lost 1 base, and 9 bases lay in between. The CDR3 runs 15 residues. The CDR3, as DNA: TGTGCCAGCAGCTTAGGGGCGGTGGGCACAGATACGCAGTATTTT. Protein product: CASSLGAVGTDTQYF.

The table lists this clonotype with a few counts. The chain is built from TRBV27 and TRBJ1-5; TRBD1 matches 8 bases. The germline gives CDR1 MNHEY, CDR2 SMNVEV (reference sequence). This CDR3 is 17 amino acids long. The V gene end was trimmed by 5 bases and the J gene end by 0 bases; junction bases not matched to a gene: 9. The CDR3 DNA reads TGTGCCAGCAGTACGCTGACAGGGGCCTTTAGCAATCAGCCCCAGCATTTT. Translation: CASSTLTGAFSNQPQHF.

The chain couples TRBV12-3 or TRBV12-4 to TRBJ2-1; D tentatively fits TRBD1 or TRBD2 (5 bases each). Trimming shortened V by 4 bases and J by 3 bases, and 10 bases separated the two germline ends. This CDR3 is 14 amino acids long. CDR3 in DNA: TGTGCCAGCAGTTCCGGGACCCACTACAATGAGCAGTTCTTC. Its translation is CASSSGTHYNEQFF.

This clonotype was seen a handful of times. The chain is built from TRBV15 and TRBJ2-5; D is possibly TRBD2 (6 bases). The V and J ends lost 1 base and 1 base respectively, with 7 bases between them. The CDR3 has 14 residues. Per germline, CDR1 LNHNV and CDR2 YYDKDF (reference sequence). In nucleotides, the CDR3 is TGTGCCACCAGCAGAGCGACTAGCCAAGAGACCCAGTACTTC. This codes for CATSRATSQETQYF.

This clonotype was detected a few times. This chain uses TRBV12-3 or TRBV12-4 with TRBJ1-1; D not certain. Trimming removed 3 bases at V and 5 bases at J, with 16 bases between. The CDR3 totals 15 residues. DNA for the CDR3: TGTGCCAGCAGTTTCACCTTATCTTGGTCAACTGAAGCTTTCTTT. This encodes CASSFTLSWSTEAFF.

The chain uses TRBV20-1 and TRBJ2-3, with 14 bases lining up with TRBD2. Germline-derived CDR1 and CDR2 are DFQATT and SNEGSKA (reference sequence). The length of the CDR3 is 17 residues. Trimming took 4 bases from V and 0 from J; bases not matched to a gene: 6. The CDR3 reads CSATGTSGGLSTDTQYF. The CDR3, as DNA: TGCAGTGCTACCGGGACTAGCGGGGGCCTAAGCACAGATACGCAGTATTTT.

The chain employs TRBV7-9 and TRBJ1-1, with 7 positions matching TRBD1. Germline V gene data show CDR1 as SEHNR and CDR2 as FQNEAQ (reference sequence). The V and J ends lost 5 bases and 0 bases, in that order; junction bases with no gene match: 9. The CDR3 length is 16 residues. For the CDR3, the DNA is TGTGCCAGCAGCGAACGGACAGGACAGATGAACACTGAAGCTTTCTTT. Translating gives CASSERTGQMNTEAFF.